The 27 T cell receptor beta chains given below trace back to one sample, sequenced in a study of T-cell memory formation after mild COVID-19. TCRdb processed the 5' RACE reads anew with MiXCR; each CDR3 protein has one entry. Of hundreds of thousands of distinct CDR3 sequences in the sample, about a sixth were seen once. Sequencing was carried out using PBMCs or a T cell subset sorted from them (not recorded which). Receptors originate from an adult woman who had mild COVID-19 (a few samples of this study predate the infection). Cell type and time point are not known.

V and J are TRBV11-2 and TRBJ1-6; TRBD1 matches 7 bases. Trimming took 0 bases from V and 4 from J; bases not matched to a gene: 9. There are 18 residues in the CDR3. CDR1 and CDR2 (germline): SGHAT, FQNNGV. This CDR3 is CASSLEGRDSRYNSPLHF. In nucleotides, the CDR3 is TGTGCCAGCAGCTTAGAGGGCCGGGACAGCCGGTATAATTCACCCCTCCACTTT. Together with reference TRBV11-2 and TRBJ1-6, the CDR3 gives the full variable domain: EAGVAQSPRYKIIEKRQSVAFWCNPISGHATLYWYQQILGQGPKLLIQFQNNGVVDDSQLPKDRFSAERLKGVDSTLKIQPAKLEDSAVYLCASSLEGRDSRYNSPLHFGNGTRLTVT.

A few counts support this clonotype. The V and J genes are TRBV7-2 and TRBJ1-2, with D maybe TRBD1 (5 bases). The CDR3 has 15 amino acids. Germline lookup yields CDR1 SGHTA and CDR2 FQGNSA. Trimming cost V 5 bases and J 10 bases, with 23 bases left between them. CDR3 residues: CASSATGGTQGAYTF. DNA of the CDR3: TGTGCCAGCAGCGCCACGGGAGGCACCCAAGGGGCCTACACCTTC.

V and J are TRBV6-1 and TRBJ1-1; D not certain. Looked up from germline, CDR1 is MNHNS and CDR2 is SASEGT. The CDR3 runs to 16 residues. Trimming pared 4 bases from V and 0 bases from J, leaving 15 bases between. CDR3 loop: CASSGVTTGMNTEAFF. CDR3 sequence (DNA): TGTGCCAGCAGTGGCGTCACCACGGGGATGAACACTGAAGCTTTCTTT.

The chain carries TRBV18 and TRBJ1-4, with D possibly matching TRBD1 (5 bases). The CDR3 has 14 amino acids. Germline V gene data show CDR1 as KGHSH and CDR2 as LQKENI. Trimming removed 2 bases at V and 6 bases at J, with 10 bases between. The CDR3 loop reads CASSPGDGYEKLFF. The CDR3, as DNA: TGTGCCAGCTCACCAGGGGACGGGTATGAAAAACTGTTTTTT.

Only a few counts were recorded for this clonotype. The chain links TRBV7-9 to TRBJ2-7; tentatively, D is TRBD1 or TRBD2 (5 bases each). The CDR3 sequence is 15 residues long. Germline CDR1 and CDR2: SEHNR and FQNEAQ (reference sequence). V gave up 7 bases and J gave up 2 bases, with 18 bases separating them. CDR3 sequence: CASTRSAGTTYEQYF. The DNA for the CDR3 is TGTGCCAGCACCCGGTCTGCCGGGACCACCTACGAGCAGTACTTC.

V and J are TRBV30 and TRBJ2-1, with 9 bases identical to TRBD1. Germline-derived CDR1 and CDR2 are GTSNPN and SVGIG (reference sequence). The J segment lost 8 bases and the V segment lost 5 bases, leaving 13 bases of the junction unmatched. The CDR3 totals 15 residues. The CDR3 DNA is TGTGCCTGGTCCAGGGGGGACAGGGACTCGGATGAGCAGTTCTTC. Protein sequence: CAWSRGDRDSDEQFF.

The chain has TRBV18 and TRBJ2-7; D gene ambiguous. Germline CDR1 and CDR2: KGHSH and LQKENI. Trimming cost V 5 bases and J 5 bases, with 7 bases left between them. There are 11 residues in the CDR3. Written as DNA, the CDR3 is TGTGCCAGCTCATCCCCCAACGAGCAGTACTTC. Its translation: CASSSPNEQYF.

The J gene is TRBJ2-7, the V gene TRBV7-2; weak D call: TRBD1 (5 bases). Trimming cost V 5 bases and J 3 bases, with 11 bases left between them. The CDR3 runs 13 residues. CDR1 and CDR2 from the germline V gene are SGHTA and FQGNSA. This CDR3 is CASSLDSDYEQYF. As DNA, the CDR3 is TGTGCCAGCAGCCTCGACAGTGACTACGAGCAGTACTTC.

Here the CDR3 DNA reads TGTGCCAGCAGATACCGGGAGGCAAACACCGGGGAGCTGTTTTTT. Translating it yields CASRYREANTGELFF. The chain uses TRBV7-9 and TRBJ2-2, with 7 bases lining up with TRBD2. The ends lost 6 bases at V and 2 bases at J; junction bases unmatched: 6. The CDR3 has 15 amino acids. In germline, CDR1 is SEHNR, CDR2 FQNEAQ (reference sequence).

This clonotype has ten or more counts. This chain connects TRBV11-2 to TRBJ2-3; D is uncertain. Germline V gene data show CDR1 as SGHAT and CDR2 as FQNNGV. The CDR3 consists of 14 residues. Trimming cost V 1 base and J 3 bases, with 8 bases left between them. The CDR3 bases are TGTGCCAGCAGCTTAGTTCTACTAACAGATACGCAGTATTTT. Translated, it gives CASSLVLLTDTQYF.

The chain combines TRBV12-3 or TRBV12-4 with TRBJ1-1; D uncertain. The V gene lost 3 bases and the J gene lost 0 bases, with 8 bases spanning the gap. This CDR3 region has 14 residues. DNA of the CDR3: TGTGCCAGCAGTTTCGGCAGCCTGAACACTGAAGCTTTCTTT. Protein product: CASSFGSLNTEAFF.

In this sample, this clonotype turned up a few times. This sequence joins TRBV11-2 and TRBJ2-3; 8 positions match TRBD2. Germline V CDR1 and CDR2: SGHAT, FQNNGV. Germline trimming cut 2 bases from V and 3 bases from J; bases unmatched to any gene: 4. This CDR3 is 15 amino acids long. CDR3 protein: CASSLRSGRTDTQYF. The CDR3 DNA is TGTGCCAGCAGCTTAAGAAGCGGGAGAACAGATACGCAGTATTTT.

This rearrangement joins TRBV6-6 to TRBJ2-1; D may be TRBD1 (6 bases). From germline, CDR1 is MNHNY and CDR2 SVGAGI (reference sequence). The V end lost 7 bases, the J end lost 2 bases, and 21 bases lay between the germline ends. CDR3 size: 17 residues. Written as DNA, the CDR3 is TGTGCCAGCATAAGGGCGTTGAGAGAGGGGGCCTACAATGAGCAGTTCTTC. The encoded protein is CASIRALREGAYNEQFF.

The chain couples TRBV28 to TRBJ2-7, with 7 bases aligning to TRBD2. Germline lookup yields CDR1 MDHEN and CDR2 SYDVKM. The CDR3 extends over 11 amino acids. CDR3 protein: CAVAGRYEQYF. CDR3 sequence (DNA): TGTGCTGTAGCGGGCCGCTACGAGCAGTACTTC.

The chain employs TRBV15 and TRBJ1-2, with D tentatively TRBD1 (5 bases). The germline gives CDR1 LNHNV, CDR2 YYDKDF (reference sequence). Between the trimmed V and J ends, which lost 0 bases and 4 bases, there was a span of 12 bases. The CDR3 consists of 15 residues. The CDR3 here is CATSRDHGHSYGYTF. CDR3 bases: TGTGCCACCAGCAGAGATCATGGACACAGCTATGGCTACACCTTC.

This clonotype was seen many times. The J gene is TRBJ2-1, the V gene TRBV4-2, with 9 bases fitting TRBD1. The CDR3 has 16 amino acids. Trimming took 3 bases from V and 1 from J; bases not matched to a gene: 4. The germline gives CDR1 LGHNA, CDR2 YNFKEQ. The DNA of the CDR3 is TGTGCCAGCAGCCAGGGGGACAGGGCATCCTACAATGAGCAGTTCTTC. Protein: CASSQGDRASYNEQFF.

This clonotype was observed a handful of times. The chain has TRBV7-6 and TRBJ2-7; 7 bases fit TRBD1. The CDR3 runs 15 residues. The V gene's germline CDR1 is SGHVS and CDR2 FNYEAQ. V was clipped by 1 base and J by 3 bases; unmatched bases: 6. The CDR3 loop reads CASSLGSGQIYEQYF. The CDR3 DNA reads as TGTGCCAGCAGCTTAGGTTCGGGACAGATCTACGAGCAGTACTTC.

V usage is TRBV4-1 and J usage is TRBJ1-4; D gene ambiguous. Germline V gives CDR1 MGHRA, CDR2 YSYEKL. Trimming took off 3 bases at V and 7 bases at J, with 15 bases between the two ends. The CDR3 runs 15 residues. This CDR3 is CASSHPFGGGEKLFF. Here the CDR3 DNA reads TGCGCCAGCAGCCATCCCTTTGGAGGTGGTGAAAAACTGTTTTTT.

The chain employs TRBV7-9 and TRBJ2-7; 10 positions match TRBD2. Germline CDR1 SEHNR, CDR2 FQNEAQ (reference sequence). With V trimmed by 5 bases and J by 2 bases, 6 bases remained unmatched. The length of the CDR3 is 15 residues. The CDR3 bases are TGTGCCAGCAGCCCCGCTAGCGGGAGACCCTACGAGCAGTACTTC. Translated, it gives CASSPASGRPYEQYF.

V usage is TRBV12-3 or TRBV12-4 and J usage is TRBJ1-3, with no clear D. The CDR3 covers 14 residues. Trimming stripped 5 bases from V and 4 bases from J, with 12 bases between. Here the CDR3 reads CASSGWTTGNTIYF. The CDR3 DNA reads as TGTGCCAGCAGTGGCTGGACCACCGGAAACACCATATATTTT.

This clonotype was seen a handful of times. The CDR3 region is CASTPRAFLTYEQYF. The CDR3 nucleotides read TGTGCCAGCACCCCCCGAGCCTTTCTTACCTACGAGCAGTACTTC. V usage is TRBV27 and J usage is TRBJ2-7, with D hard to call. V was cut by 7 bases and J by 2 bases, with 18 bases left in between. CDR1 and CDR2 (germline): MNHEY, SMNVEV (reference sequence). CDR3 length: 15 residues.

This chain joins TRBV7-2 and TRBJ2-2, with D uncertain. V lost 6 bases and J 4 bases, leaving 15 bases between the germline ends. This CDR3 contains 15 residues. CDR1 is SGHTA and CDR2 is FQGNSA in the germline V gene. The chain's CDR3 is CASRYNRQTTGELFF. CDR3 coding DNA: TGTGCCAGCAGGTATAATCGACAAACCACCGGGGAGCTGTTTTTT.

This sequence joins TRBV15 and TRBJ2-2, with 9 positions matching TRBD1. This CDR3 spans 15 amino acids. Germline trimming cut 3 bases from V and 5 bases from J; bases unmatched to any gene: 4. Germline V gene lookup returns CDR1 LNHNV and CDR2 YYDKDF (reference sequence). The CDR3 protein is CATSSPGQGTGELFF. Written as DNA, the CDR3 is TGTGCCACCAGCAGCCCGGGACAGGGAACCGGGGAGCTGTTTTTT.

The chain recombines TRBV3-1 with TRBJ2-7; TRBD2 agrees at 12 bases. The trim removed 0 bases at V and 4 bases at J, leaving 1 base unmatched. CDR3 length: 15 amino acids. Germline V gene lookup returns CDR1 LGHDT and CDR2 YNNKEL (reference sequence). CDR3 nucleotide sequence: TGTGCCAGCAGCCAAGAGACTAGCGGGAGATACGAGCAGTACTTC. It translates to CASSQETSGRYEQYF.

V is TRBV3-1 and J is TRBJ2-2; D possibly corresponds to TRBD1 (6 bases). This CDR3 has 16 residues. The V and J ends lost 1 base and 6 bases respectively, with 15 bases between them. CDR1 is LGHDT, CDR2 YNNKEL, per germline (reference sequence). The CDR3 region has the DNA TGTGCCAGCAGCCAAGGCCCCCTCACAGGGTCCGGGGAGCTGTTTTTT. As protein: CASSQGPLTGSGELFF.

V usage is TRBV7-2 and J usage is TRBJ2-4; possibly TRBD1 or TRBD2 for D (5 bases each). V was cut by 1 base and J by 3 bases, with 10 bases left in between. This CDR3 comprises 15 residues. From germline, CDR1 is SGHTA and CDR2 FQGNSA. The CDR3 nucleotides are TGTGCCAGCAGCTTAGTGGCTGGGGGCAAAAACATTCAGTACTTC. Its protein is CASSLVAGGKNIQYF.

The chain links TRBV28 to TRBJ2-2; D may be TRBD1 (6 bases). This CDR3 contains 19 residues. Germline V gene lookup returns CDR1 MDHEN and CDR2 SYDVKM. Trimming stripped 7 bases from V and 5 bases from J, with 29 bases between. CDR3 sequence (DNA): TGTGCCAGCATCCCCCAACTCGGAACAGGGCGATTCGGGACCGGGGAGCTGTTTTTT. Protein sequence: CASIPQLGTGRFGTGELFF.